Ten or more counts support the clone carrying this T cell receptor (beta chain). The CDR3 runs to 16 residues. V shed 2 bases and J shed 2 bases, with 17 bases lying between them. Germline CDR1 reads DFQATT; CDR2 reads SNEGSKA (reference sequence). The source of the sample is a study of T-cell reconstitution after alpha-beta-depleted transplantation in children. Preparation of the TCRbeta library involved a method that used unique molecular identifiers. TCRdb used MiXCR to reprocess the PCR reads, holding one entry per CDR3 protein. Among roughly 100,000 distinct CDR3 sequences listed, about 8% were seen once.

The specimen was PBMCs from the stem cell graft donor, collected from the stem cell graft. This TCR came from a human donor who donated a stem cell graft to a child with congenital amegakaryocytic thrombocytopenia. This chain uses TRBV20-1 with TRBJ2-3; no definite D call. DNA for the CDR3: TGCAGTGCTAGATCCCCGACCGTAGTCCTCACAGATACGCAGTATTTT. Protein: CSARSPTVVLTDTQYF.